The text below deals with one T cell receptor beta chain. It lacks a known antigen. No quality values exist for individual bases; no much larger clone is one base distant. Library preparation employed the immunoSEQ multiplex PCR assay. Sourced from immuneACCESS, this table was stored by TCRdb with only in-frame sequences that have V and J called. A share of the clones is absent; for the studies checked, an unresolved V gene accounts for under half, and the remainder has no known explanation. The sample table holds some 74,000 clones, of which 80% to 95% were seen once. Over 2% of the sample is in the top ten clones. The data were obtained in a study of T cell changes during pregnancy in multiple sclerosis (dated by TCRdb to the late 2010s). A note on the overall study: Changes in the T cell repertoire over the course of pregnancy were examined in this study in women with multiple sclerosis.

V ends up 3 bases short and J 0 bases short, with an unmatched junction base count of 8. Looking up the germline V gene (reference sequence) yields CDR1 LNHDA and CDR2 SQIVND. CDR3 length: 17 amino acids, cysteine to phenylalanine. The DNA shown is the 51-base CDR3, in frame from base 1. The receptor was derived from a female donor with multiple sclerosis, enrolled in a pregnancy study. The sequences come from peripheral blood, collected before pregnancy. Here the chain combines TRBV19 and TRBJ2-1; TRBD2 agrees with 7 junctional bases. The CDR3 region: CASSMVASGVSYNEQFF. The DNA reads TGTGCCAGTAGTATGGTTGCGAGCGGGGTCTCCTACAATGAGCAGTTCTTC. Reference TRBV19 and TRBJ2-1 proteins supply the regions before and after the CDR3; the full variable domain is: DGGITQSPKYLFRKEGQNVTLSCEQNLNHDAMYWYRQDPGQGLRLIYYSQIVNDFQKGDIAEGYSVSREKKESFPLTVTSAQKNPTAFYLCASSMVASGVSYNEQFFGPGTRLTVL.